This T cell receptor (beta chain) derives from a study of blood T cell repertoires in COVID-19. Turning to the study itself: The United States, Italy and Spain supplied acute and convalescent COVID-19 samples. The analysed material was cDNA or gDNA that came from T cells, B-cell-depleted T cells, or PBMCs.

Losses at the gene ends were 4 bases for V and 7 bases for J; bases not matched to a gene: 5. The CDR3 is 15 residues long. The germline V gene encodes CDR1 LNHDA and CDR2 SQIVND (reference sequence). As processed by the authors: Reference gene primer amplification yielded estimated nucleated cell counts. Sequencing used immunoSEQ multiplex PCR; TCRdb keeps in-frame clones, though not all of them. V and J calls and clone size are those listed in that table; D and trimming were worked out from the DNA. This sample carries roughly 87,000 clones, 86% of them seen once, and the ten largest clones take roughly 27%.

The sequencing sample was made of peripheral blood. V and J are TRBV19 and TRBJ2-2, with 11 bases lining up with TRBD1. This clonotype originated in a human donor in a cohort sampled during active COVID-19. In DNA form, the CDR3 reads TGTGCCAGTAGTACGGGACAGGGGGTGGGCGGGGAGCTGTTTTTT. It encodes CASSTGQGVGGELFF.